This TCR beta chain was captured by sequencing in a study of blood T cell repertoires in COVID-19. About the research overall: Spain, Italy and the United States supplied samples that represented acute and convalescent COVID-19. PBMCs, B-cell-depleted T cells, or T cells provided the cDNA or gDNA that made up the material.

About this clone itself: The sample contains more than one DNA sequence encoding this CDR3.

V lost 3 bases to trimming and J lost 3 bases; unmatched junction nucleotides: 2. CDR1 is SGHRS and CDR2 is YFSETQ in the germline V gene. The CDR3 is made up of 14 amino acids. Authors' processing steps: Estimated nucleated cell counts came from reference gene primer amplification. Libraries were prepared by immunoSEQ multiplex PCR; TCRdb keeps only in-frame clonotypes and omits some of them. V and J calls and clone size are those listed in that table; D and trimming were worked out from the DNA. The profile shows about 120,000 clones, 70% to 80% of them singletons. The TCR sequence derives from a human donor in a cohort sampled during active COVID-19. The chain uses TRBV5-1 and TRBJ2-7; 11 bases map to TRBD2. Material for sequencing was peripheral blood. The CDR3 protein is CASSSGTSGYEQYF. The CDR3 bases are TGCGCCAGCAGCTCCGGGACTAGCGGCTACGAGCAGTACTTC.